Each of the 5 T cell receptor beta chains below was sequenced from the same sample in a study of T cells in Graves' hyperthyroidism and ophthalmopathy. Template material for amplifying TCR beta CDR3 regions consisted of RNA transcripts. A set of HTBI primers served as the primers for a first-round RT-PCR of the TCR CDR3. In TCRdb, the multiplex PCR reads were re-called with MiXCR into one record per CDR3 protein. The table records 550,000 to 700,000 distinct CDR3 sequences, 46% of them present only once. Input material: peripheral blood or thyroid tissue (not recorded which). These receptors were collected from an adult woman with Graves' disease, either hyperthyroidism or ophthalmopathy (not recorded which).

CDR3 residues: CASSTQGGDYNSPLHF. The DNA of the CDR3 is TGTGCCAGCAGCACACAGGGGGGTGACTATAATTCACCCCTCCACTTT. The rearrangement joins TRBV11-1 to TRBJ1-6; TRBD1 matches at 8 bases. Germline V gene sequence: CDR1 SGHAT, CDR2 FQDESV (reference sequence). With 5 bases clipped from V and 3 bases from J, the junction kept 6 bases outside the gene matches. This CDR3 is 16 amino acids long.

This clonotype was picked up many times. The V call is TRBV4-1, the J call TRBJ2-5; TRBD2 matches 7 bases. The CDR3 spans 14 residues. The germline CDR1 and CDR2 sequences are MGHRA and YSYEKL. Trimming removed 4 bases from V and 2 bases from J; junction bases left unmatched: 4. CDR3 loop: CASSPPRGQETQYF. In DNA form, the CDR3 reads TGCGCCAGCAGCCCCCCGCGGGGGCAAGAGACCCAGTACTTC.

The chain links TRBV19 to TRBJ1-5, with D maybe TRBD1 (6 bases). The CDR3 is 15 amino acids. Germline assignment: CDR1 LNHDA and CDR2 SQIVND (reference sequence). Trimming left V 3 bases short and J 7 bases short, with 16 bases between. The CDR3: CASSIFGGAQQPQHF. The CDR3 nucleotides read TGTGCCAGTAGTATCTTTGGGGGGGCACAGCAGCCCCAGCATTTT.

The chain recombines TRBV29-1 with TRBJ1-6, with D hard to call. The ends were cut back, 8 bases at V and 7 bases at J, with 12 bases in the middle. The CDR3 runs 12 residues. CDR1 and CDR2 (germline): SQVTM, ANQGSEA. CDR3 protein: CSLTELNSPLHF. CDR3 DNA: TGCAGCTTAACAGAACTAAATTCACCCCTCCACTTT.

The rearrangement joins TRBV2 to TRBJ1-5; TRBD1 agrees at 7 bases. CDR3 length: 15 amino acids. Losses at the gene ends were 4 bases for V and 4 bases for J; bases not matched to a gene: 7. The V gene's germline CDR1 is SNHLY and CDR2 FYNNEI. As DNA, the CDR3 is TGTGCCAGCAGTGTGGGGGACAGCCTAAATCAGCCCCAGCATTTT. It specifies CASSVGDSLNQPQHF.